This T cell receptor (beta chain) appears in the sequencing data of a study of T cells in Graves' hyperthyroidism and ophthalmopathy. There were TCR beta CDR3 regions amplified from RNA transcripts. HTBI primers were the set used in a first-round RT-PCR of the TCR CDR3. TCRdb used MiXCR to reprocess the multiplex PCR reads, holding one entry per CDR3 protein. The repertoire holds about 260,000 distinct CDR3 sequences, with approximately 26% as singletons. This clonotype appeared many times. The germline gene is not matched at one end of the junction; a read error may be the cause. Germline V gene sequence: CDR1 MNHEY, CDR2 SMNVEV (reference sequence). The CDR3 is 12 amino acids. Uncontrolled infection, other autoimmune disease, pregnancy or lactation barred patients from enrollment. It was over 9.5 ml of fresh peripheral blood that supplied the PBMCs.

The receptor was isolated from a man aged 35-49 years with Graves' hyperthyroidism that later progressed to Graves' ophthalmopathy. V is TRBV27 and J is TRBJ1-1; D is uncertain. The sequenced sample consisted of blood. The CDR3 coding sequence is TGTGCCAGCAGTAACCTTCGGGCTCCTCCGGTCTTT. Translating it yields CASSNLRAPPVF.